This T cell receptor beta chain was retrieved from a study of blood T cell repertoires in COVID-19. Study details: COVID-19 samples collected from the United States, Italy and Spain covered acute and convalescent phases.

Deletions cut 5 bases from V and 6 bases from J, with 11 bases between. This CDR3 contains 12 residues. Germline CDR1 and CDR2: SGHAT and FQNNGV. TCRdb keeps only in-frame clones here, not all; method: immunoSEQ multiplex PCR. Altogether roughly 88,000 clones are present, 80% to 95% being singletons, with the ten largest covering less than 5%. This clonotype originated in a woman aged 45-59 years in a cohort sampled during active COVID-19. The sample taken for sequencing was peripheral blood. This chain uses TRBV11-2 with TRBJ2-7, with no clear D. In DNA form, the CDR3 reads TGTGCCAGCAGCCGGTGGGCTTCCGAGCAGTACTTC. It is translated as CASSRWASEQYF.